This T cell receptor (beta chain) is drawn from a study of blood T cells in healthy people across ages. The CDR3 runs to 14 residues. The germline gives CDR1 DFQATT, CDR2 SNEGSKA (reference sequence). The V gene lost 3 bases and the J gene lost 8 bases, with 14 bases spanning the gap. Donors ranged from roughly 6 to 100 years old and were healthy Caucasians in Russia. The use of a sample-barcoded 5' primer and a J-beta primer mix characterized a second PCR of 7 to 11 cycles. A tag from a template-switch adaptor with 12 random nucleotides marked each cDNA molecule. TCRdb re-derived calls from the 5' RACE reads in MiXCR, one entry per CDR3 protein. The sample consists of over 1,500,000 distinct CDR3 sequences, roughly two fifths of them appearing once.

The V and J genes are TRBV20-1 and TRBJ1-6; D possibly corresponds to TRBD1 (6 bases). This TCR came from a human donor in good health. Sequencing was performed on blood. The CDR3 sequence: CSASAGHEDSPLHF. DNA of the CDR3: TGCAGTGCTAGTGCGGGACATGAGGATTCACCCCTCCACTTT.